This T cell receptor (beta chain) was sequenced in a study of cytomegalovirus exposure and HLA in healthy donors. Study background: Of more than 350 genotyped donors, around 76% clustered with self-reported Caucasian donors.

A few counts support this clone. Its target is unknown. Overall study findings and caveats: A prior analysis recorded that most TCR beta V segments were productive about 87% or about 30% of the time.

At collection, donors were nominally healthy, but unrecorded immune exposures were probable. PCR involved 60 Vbeta and 13 Jbeta primers. Assay: immunoSEQ multiplex PCR; the TCRdb copy retains only in-frame clones and omits some. The table lists 110,000 or so clones, roughly 70% of them singletons, with 7.5% to 9% in the top ten. The TCR originated in a man aged 18 to 29 in good health and CMV-seropositive. Source material: PBMCs.

DNA of the CDR3: TGTGCCATCAGGCCCCAGACAGGGGTCGCCTCTGGCTACACCTTC. As protein: CAIRPQTGVASGYTF. The rearrangement uses TRBV10-3 and TRBJ1-2; the match to TRBD1 covers 8 bases. Germline CDR1 and CDR2: ENHRY and SYGVKD. V was pared by 6 bases and J by 7 bases, with 13 bases of the junction left unmatched. This CDR3 comprises 15 residues.